This T cell receptor beta chain was recovered during a study of cytomegalovirus exposure and HLA in healthy donors. Study-wide results and caveats: According to the study, around 160 TCR beta chains were cytomegalovirus-associated. Available immune exposure information covered CMV serostatus only. A later analysis reportedly found fewer N-insertions in an Asian-associated ancestry cluster than the approximately 730-donor mean. It was reported that TCR beta sequences correctly inferred the HLA-A and HLA-B alleles for most subjects.

CDR1 KGHSH and CDR2 LQKENI come from the germline V gene. Trimming cost V 2 bases and J 4 bases; bases outside gene matches: 8. The CDR3 spans 17 residues. For this clone: Its target is unknown.

PCR primers comprised 60 Vbeta and 13 Jbeta primers. Repertoires were generated with immunoSEQ multiplex PCR, while TCRdb's copy carries only in-frame clones and drops some. Here the sample spans approximately 120,000 clones, less than 80% being singletons. V is TRBV18 and J is TRBJ1-2, with 12 bases that match TRBD1. This receptor was obtained from a man aged 25-45 years in good health and CMV-seronegative. Sequences were obtained from PBMCs. The CDR3 here is CASSPTGTGGDFYGYTF. CDR3 in DNA: TGTGCCAGCTCACCAACCGGGACAGGGGGCGATTTCTATGGCTACACCTTC. The full variable domain, with the rest looked up from reference TRBV18 and TRBJ1-2, is NAGVMQNPRHLVRRRGQEARLRCSPMKGHSHVYWYRQLPEEGLKFMVYLQKENIIDESGMPKERFSAEFPKEGPSILRIQQVVRGDSAAYFCASSPTGTGGDFYGYTFGSGTRLTVV.